This T cell receptor beta chain comes out of a study of a mutant IDH1 vaccine in newly diagnosed glioma (dated by TCRdb to the early 2020s). Describing the broader study: Patients were given eight vaccinations, in weeks 1, 3, 5, 7, 11, 15, 19 and 23, which matched visits V03 through V10. Peripheral blood was drawn at six visits: V03 (baseline), V05, V07, V10, V12 and V13. Longitudinal TCRB deep sequencing was performed for around 23 treated patients wherever samples were available for exploratory analyses. Before enrollment, most patients had been given radiochemotherapy with temozolomide as standard therapy, while the rest had received either radiotherapy alone or temozolomide alone. Vaccination started 4-6 weeks after radiotherapy alone, or was given together with temozolomide cycles in the groups whose treatment included chemotherapy. Of the approximately 30 treated patients, 62.5% were male and around 40% were female, and a mean age of 40.4 years was recorded. Study-wide conclusions, independent of this receptor: Immune responses induced by the vaccine were seen in over 80% of patients across multiple MHC alleles. Pseudoprogression seemed to be unrelated to changes in the top peripheral T cell clonotypes found by TCRB sequencing. Availability determined which PBMC samples were chosen for TCRB deep sequencing. According to the authors, sample limitations meant that analyses of patient blood samples could not be reproduced.

About this clone itself: Its antigen remains undetermined. Per-base qualities were not stored, and no clone one base away is much larger. Other DNA sequences in the sample encode the same CDR3.

The protocol used for the library was the immunoSEQ multiplex PCR assay. Rearranged TCR beta chain sequences were amplified using the hsTCRB Kit according to the manufacturer's protocol. An Illumina MiSeq was used to sequence the TCRB libraries. The authors' analysis ran thus. The proprietary platform of the kit vendor was used for demultiplexing, trimming and gene mapping. TCRdb holds this immuneACCESS table with in-frame rearrangements only. Some clones are missing; in checked studies, unresolved V genes explain under half, and the rest has no known cause. V and J calls and clone size follow that table, whereas D and trimming were derived from the DNA. A total of approximately 60,000 clones appear in this sample, around 83% of them only once. About 4.1% of the sample belongs to the ten largest clones. The time point label, read with the paper, signifies: week 23, last vaccination. Every vaccine dose consisted of 300 ug of a 20-mer mutant IDH1 peptide in Montanide, administered subcutaneously together with topical imiquimod. Newly diagnosed WHO grade 3 or 4 IDH1-mutant astrocytomas showing loss of nuclear ATRX were present in the donors. The samples were drawn from NOA16, a multicentre, single-arm, open-label phase I trial in Germany that tested a mutant IDH1 peptide vaccine in humans for the first time. Genomic DNA for TCRB sequencing was extracted from EDTA blood using the DNeasy Blood and Tissue Kit.

Trimming costs V 0 bases and J 4 bases, and their ends lie 8 bases apart. From cysteine to phenylalanine, the CDR3 is 14 amino acids long. The DNA shown is the 42-base CDR3, in frame from base 1. CDR1 and CDR2 are drawn from the germline V gene: SGHDT, YYEEEE. This sequence uses TRBV5-6 and TRBJ1-5; the D gene cannot be named for sure. The TCR sequence derives from a young man with glioma. The material sequenced was PBMCs, taken from a glioma patient whose treatment included an IDH1 peptide vaccine. The nucleotide sequence reads TGTGCCAGCAGCTTGGGACACGATAATCAGCCCCAGCATTTT. This is translated as CASSLGHDNQPQHF. With all but the CDR3 taken from the reference TRBV5-6 and TRBJ1-5 genes, the full variable domain is: DAGVTQSPTHLIKTRGQQVTLRCSPKSGHDTVSWYQQALGQGPQFIFQYYEEEERQRGNFPDRFSGHQFPNYSSELNVNALLLGDSALYLCASSLGHDNQPQHFGDGTRLSIL.